This T cell receptor (beta chain) originates from a study of PD-1 blockade in mismatch repair-deficient tumors. Study context: Patients had eleven to twelve mismatch repair-deficient cancer types and were previously treated and progressing.

Only in-frame clones appear in the TCRdb table, and some are missing; sequencing was by immunoSEQ multiplex PCR. The data contain 100,000 to 150,000 clones, more than 85% of them singletons. CDR1 and CDR2 from the germline V gene are MNHEY and SMNVEV (reference sequence). This CDR3 has 18 residues. J gave up 1 base and V 2 bases, and 12 bases lay outside the gene matches. This chain connects TRBV27 to TRBJ2-3, with 7 bases fitting TRBD2. The origin of this receptor is an adult with mismatch repair-deficient cancer. Material: peripheral blood, obtained 44 weeks after starting pembrolizumab. The DNA of the CDR3 is TGTGCCAGCAGTTTAACGGTTTCTCGGCTAGCGGGCACAGATACGCAGTATTTT. Translation: CASSLTVSRLAGTDTQYF.